This T cell receptor beta chain was sequenced in a study of T cells of healthy individuals. One entry per CDR3 protein, called by TCRdb with MiXCR from the 5' RACE reads. This table has roughly 76,000 distinct CDR3 sequences, about 4.8% appearing once. CDR1 is SGHRS, CDR2 YFSETQ, per germline. This CDR3 contains 16 residues. With 4 bases clipped from V and 6 bases from J, the junction kept 13 bases outside the gene matches. This clonotype was recorded many times. The receptor comes from a female donor in good health. This chain connects TRBV5-1 to TRBJ2-7; 10 nucleotides align to TRBD1. The CDR3 protein is CASSADPGTGVSEQYF. As DNA, the CDR3 is TGCGCCAGCAGCGCGGACCCCGGGACAGGGGTCTCCGAGCAGTACTTC.